The entry below describes one TCR beta chain. Its target antigen remains unknown. It has no much larger one-base neighbor in the sample; base qualities were not kept. To prepare the library, the immunoSEQ multiplex PCR assay was applied. High-throughput TCR-beta CDR3 sequencing of genomic DNA from most patients was performed by Adaptive Biotechnologies. The authors' pipeline ran thus. TCR sequencing data for 15 to 20 patients were retrieved from Adaptive's ImmunoSEQ software; a few other patients were processed with MiXCR and VDJtools. CDR3 nucleotide sequences shared by donor and recipient were removed because the origin of these sequences could not be assigned. Alloreactive clones required at least 2-fold expansion over unstimulated cells and minimum CFSE-low frequency of 0.002% (template counts) or 0.001% (read counts). Clones detected in sequenced pre-transplant spleen, lymph node, or MLR CFSE-low populations of the donor or recipient were defined as mappable. Cumulative frequency of alloreactive clones was calculated as a percentage of all sequences weighted by copy number. The table comes from immuneACCESS by way of TCRdb, which keeps in-frame sequences with V and J called. Part of the clones is missing from these tables; in studies checked, under half for an unresolved V gene and the rest for unknown reasons. Clone size and V and J calls were adopted from that table, with D and trimming inferred from the DNA. Present in this sample are around 20,000 clones, 85% to 95% of which were seen just once. 43% of the sample rests with the top ten.

The CDR3 contains 15 residues, cysteine and phenylalanine counted. Only the CDR3 region is kept as DNA, spanning 45 bases read in frame from base 1. V is cut by 0 bases and J by 4 bases, and the space between the germline ends is 10 bases. From the germline V gene, CDR1 is MNHEY and CDR2 is SVGAGI. The record originates from a study of graft-versus-host responses after intestinal transplantation (dated by TCRdb to the early 2020s). Study-level background: The transplants that recipients got were multivisceral, liver-intestinal, or isolated intestinal. Every recipient was given anti-thymocyte globulin induction, followed by 2 to 4 years of maintenance tacrolimus and steroids. After intestinal transplantation, graft-versus-host and host-versus-graft alloreactive T cell clones in the graft, circulation and bone marrow were tracked using bulk TCR-beta CDR3 sequencing. Alloreactive clones were identified by sequencing pre-transplant mixed lymphocyte reaction products and comparing them with unstimulated pre-transplant donor and recipient T cells. Of the 20 to 25 intestinal transplant recipients enrolled in the cohort, one of whom was a retransplant, a few patients without pretransplant specimens were excluded. Donor T cell macrochimerism was defined as a peak of at least 4% donor T cells among recipient peripheral blood mononuclear cells. Instead of going to the commercial service, samples from a few later patients were sequenced in-house on an Illumina MiSeq and processed with MiXCR.

In the first month after transplant, blood samples were collected up to 4 times, and after that at least monthly when available. Points the paper makes about the study in general: GvH clones were found in recipient bone marrow, and some of the GvH clones appeared earlier in ileal mucosa or blood, which is consistent with an intestinal mucosal origin. Conclusions were limited by the relatively low number and heterogeneity of intestinal transplant patients. In patients with donor T cell macrochimerism, the allografts had high GvH to HvG T cell clonal ratios. Peak levels of circulating GvH clones were associated with declines in HvG clones early after transplant.

This receptor was obtained from a human patient who received an intestinal transplant, so some T cells may come from the graft donor. Sequencing used PBMCs, obtained about 250 days after intestinal transplant. The rearranged chain carries TRBV6-5 and TRBJ1-3, with TRBD1 tentatively as D gene (5 bases match). The sequenced DNA is TGTGCCAGCAGTTACTCCGACAGTCGGGGAAACACCATATATTTT. This encodes CASSYSDSRGNTIYF.